The clone carrying this TCR beta chain was counted between two and nine times. Its specificity is not known. MiXCR was run by TCRdb on the 5' RACE reads, yielding one entry per CDR3 protein. The data contain about 350,000 distinct CDR3 sequences, approximately 20% of them singletons. Germline CDR1 and CDR2: LNHDA and SQIVND (reference sequence). Trimming cost V 7 bases and J 5 bases, with 15 bases left between them. The CDR3 has 14 amino acids. The data derive from a study of CD8 T cells in ankylosing spondylitis. Overall study results and limits: Ankylosing spondylitis blood appeared to carry a characteristic TCR beta motif of seven to nine highly homologous variants. Clones linked to disease were reported to show significant enrichment in matched ankylosing spondylitis synovial fluid.

The sequencing input was blood, either unsorted or a sorted T cell fraction (not recorded which). The sequence derives from a male donor with ankylosing spondylitis or in good health (not recorded which). The gene calls are TRBV19 and TRBJ2-1; the D gene is possibly TRBD2 (6 bases). CDR3 nucleotides: TGTGCCAGTACCCGGGAGTGGGCCCACAATGAGCAGTTCTTC. Translating it yields CASTREWAHNEQFF.